These T cell receptor beta chains were read from a single sample in a study of T cells in Graves' hyperthyroidism and ophthalmopathy. TCRdb reprocessed the multiplex PCR reads via MiXCR and lists one record per CDR3 protein. The table has roughly 360,000 distinct CDR3 sequences, about 13% seen once. The specimen was blood. The receptors stem from a man under 40 with Graves' hyperthyroidism that later progressed to Graves' ophthalmopathy. The CDR3 runs from the conserved cysteine through the conserved F or W. The D gene is left open where the match is weak. Not all rows give a size; the values are once, few, many and, for expanded clones, a class.

V gene: TRBV3-1; J gene: TRBJ1-2; clone size: .; D gene: .; CDR3 protein: CASSQEGAYGYTF; CDR3 DNA: TGTGCCAGCAGCCAAGAAGGGGCCTATGGCTACACCTTC
V gene: TRBV20-1; J gene: TRBJ2-1; clone size: few; D gene: TRBD1; CDR3 protein: CSGGKYDRGNEQFF; CDR3 DNA: TGCAGTGGTGGGAAATACGACAGGGGTAATGAGCAGTTCTTC
V gene: TRBV27; J gene: TRBJ2-7; clone size: few; D gene: .; CDR3 protein: CASSSLPYEQYF; CDR3 DNA: TGTGCCAGCAGTTCACTCCCCTACGAGCAGTACTTC
V gene: TRBV7-2; J gene: TRBJ1-2; clone size: .; D gene: TRBD1; CDR3 protein: CASSPGTGSYGYTF; CDR3 DNA: TGTGCCAGCAGCCCCGGGACAGGGTCATATGGCTACACCTTC
V gene: TRBV11-3; J gene: TRBJ2-3; clone size: many; D gene: TRBD1; CDR3 protein: CASSSWQGDTDTQYF; CDR3 DNA: TGTGCCAGCAGCTCGTGGCAGGGGGATACAGATACGCAGTATTTT
V gene: TRBV2; J gene: TRBJ2-3; clone size: many; D gene: TRBD1; CDR3 protein: CASSGTGVPTDTQYF; CDR3 DNA: TGTGCCAGCAGTGGGACAGGGGTCCCCACAGATACGCAGTATTTT
V gene: TRBV12-5; J gene: TRBJ1-5; clone size: many; D gene: TRBD1; CDR3 protein: CASGFFSDRGGVDQPQHF; CDR3 DNA: TGTGCTAGTGGTTTTTTCTCGGACAGGGGAGGGGTCGATCAGCCCCAGCATTTT
V gene: TRBV12-3/TRBV12-4; J gene: TRBJ2-7; clone size: .; D gene: TRBD2; CDR3 protein: CAGSASERGDPYKQYF; CDR3 DNA: TGTGCCGGCAGTGCGTCAGAGCGGGGGGATCCCTACAAGCAGTACTTC
V gene: TRBV28; J gene: TRBJ1-6; clone size: .; D gene: TRBD1; CDR3 protein: CASQGAGVFNSPLHF; CDR3 DNA: TGTGCCAGCCAGGGGGCGGGGGTCTTTAATTCACCCCTCCACTTT
V gene: TRBV7-6; J gene: TRBJ2-5; clone size: many; D gene: .; CDR3 protein: CASSSQTYQETQYF; CDR3 DNA: TGTGCCAGCAGCTCACAGACATACCAAGAGACCCAGTACTTC
V gene: TRBV7-2; J gene: TRBJ2-5; clone size: many; D gene: TRBD1; CDR3 protein: CASSLVGTGRETQYF; CDR3 DNA: TGTGCCAGCAGCTTAGTTGGGACAGGGCGGGAGACCCAGTACTTC
V gene: TRBV11-3; J gene: TRBJ2-7; clone size: .; D gene: TRBD2; CDR3 protein: CASSPGLAGGAGDEQYF; CDR3 DNA: TGTGCCAGCAGTCCGGGACTAGCGGGGGGGGCCGGGGACGAGCAGTACTTC
V gene: TRBV5-1; J gene: TRBJ1-5; clone size: few; D gene: .; CDR3 protein: CAGSFDSSNQPQHF; CDR3 DNA: TGCGCCGGCAGCTTTGACAGTAGCAATCAGCCCCAGCATTTT
V gene: TRBV19; J gene: TRBJ1-2; clone size: few; D gene: TRBD1; CDR3 protein: CASHWTGQGYTF; CDR3 DNA: TGTGCCAGCCACTGGACAGGGCAAGGCTACACCTTC
V gene: TRBV29-1; J gene: TRBJ2-1; clone size: .; D gene: .; CDR3 protein: CSVGRSNEQFF; CDR3 DNA: TGCAGCGTGGGACGGTCGAATGAGCAGTTCTTC
V gene: TRBV18; J gene: TRBJ1-2; clone size: few; D gene: .; CDR3 protein: CASSLYVDPEDGYTF; CDR3 DNA: TGTGCCAGCTCCCTTTACGTGGACCCGGAGGATGGCTACACCTTC
V gene: TRBV14; J gene: TRBJ1-1; clone size: .; D gene: .; CDR3 protein: CASSGTGRITEAFF; CDR3 DNA: TGTGCCAGCAGCGGAACCGGGAGAATCACTGAAGCTTTCTTT
V gene: TRBV27; J gene: TRBJ1-4; clone size: .; D gene: .; CDR3 protein: CASSLSGDLNEKLFF; CDR3 DNA: TGTGCCAGCAGTTTATCGGGGGACCTTAATGAAAAACTGTTTTTT
V gene: TRBV24-1; J gene: TRBJ2-1; clone size: .; D gene: TRBD2; CDR3 protein: CATSGLAGGLFF; CDR3 DNA: TGTGCCACCAGTGGACTAGCGGGGGGGCTGTTCTTC
V gene: TRBV5-1; J gene: TRBJ2-2; clone size: .; D gene: .; CDR3 protein: CASSPGHSTGELFF; CDR3 DNA: TGCGCCAGCAGCCCGGGACATTCTACCGGGGAGCTGTTTTTT
V gene: TRBV20-1; J gene: TRBJ2-3; clone size: many; D gene: .; CDR3 protein: CSATTRMVTDTQYF; CDR3 DNA: TGCAGTGCTACCACCAGGATGGTCACAGATACGCAGTATTTT
V gene: TRBV2; J gene: TRBJ2-1; clone size: many; D gene: .; CDR3 protein: CASSERDKYNEQFF; CDR3 DNA: TGTGCCAGCAGCGAAAGGGACAAGTACAATGAGCAGTTCTTC
V gene: TRBV19; J gene: TRBJ2-2; clone size: many; D gene: .; CDR3 protein: CASRGRGLTNTGELFF; CDR3 DNA: TGTGCCAGTAGGGGCAGGGGACTTACGAACACCGGGGAGCTGTTTTTT